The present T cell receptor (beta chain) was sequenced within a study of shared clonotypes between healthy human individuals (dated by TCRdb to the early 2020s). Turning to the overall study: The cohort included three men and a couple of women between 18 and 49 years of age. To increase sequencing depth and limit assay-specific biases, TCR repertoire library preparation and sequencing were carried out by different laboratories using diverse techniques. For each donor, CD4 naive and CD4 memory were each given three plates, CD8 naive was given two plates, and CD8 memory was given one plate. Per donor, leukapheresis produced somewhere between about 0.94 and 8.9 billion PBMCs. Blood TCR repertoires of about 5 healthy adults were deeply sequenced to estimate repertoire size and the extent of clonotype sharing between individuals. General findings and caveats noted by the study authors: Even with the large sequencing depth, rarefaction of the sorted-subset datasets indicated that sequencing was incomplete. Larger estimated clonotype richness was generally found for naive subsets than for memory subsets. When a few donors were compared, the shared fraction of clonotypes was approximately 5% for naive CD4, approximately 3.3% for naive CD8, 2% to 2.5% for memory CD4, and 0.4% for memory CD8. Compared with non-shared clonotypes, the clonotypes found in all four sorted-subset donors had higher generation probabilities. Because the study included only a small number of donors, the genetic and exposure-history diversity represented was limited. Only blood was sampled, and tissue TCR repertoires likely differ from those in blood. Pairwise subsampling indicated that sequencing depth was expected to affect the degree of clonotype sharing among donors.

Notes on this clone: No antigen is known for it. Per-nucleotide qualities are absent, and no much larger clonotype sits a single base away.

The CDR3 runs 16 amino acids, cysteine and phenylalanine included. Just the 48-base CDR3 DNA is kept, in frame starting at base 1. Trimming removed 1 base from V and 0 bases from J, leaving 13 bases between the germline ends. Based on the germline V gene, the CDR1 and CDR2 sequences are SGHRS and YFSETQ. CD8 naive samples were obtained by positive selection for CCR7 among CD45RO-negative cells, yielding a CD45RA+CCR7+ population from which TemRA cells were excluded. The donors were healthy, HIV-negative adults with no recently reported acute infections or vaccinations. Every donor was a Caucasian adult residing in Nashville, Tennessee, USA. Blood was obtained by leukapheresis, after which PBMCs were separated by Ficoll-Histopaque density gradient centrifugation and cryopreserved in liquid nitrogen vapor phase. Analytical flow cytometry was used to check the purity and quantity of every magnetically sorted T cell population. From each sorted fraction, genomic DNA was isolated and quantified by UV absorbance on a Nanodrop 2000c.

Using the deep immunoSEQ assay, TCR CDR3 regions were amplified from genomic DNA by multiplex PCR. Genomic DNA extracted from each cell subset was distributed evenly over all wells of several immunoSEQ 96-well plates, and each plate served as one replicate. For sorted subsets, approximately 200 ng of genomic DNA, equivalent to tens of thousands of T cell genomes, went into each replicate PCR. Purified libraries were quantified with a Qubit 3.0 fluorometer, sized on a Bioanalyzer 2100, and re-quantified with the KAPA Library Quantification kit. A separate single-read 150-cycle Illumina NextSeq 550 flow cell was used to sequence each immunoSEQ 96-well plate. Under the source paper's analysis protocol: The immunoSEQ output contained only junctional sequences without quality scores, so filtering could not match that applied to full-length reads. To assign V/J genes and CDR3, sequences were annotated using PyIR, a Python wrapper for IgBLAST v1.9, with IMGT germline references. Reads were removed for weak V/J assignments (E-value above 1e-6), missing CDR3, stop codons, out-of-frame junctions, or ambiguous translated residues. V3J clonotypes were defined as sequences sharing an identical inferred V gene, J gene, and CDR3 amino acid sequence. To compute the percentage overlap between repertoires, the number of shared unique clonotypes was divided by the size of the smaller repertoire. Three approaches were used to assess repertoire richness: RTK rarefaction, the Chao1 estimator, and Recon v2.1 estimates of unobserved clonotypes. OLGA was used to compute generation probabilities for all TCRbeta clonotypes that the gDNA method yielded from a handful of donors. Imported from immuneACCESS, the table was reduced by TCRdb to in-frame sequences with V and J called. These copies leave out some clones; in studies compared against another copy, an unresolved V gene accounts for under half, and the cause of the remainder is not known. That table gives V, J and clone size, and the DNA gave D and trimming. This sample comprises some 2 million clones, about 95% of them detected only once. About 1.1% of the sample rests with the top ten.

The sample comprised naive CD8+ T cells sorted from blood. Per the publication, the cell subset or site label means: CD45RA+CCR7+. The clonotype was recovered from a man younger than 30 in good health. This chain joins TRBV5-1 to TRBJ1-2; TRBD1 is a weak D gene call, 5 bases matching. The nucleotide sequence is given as TGCGCCAGCAGCTTGTGGGGGGACGGACCTAACTATGGCTACACCTTC. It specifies CASSLWGDGPNYGYTF.